This TCR beta chain is from a study of monozygotic twins with inflammatory bowel disease. Whole-study results and caveats: A lone strong IBD-associated signal or clonotype found no support. The inverse Simpson measure of TCRbeta diversity was lower in IBD patients than in healthy co-twins.

Total RNA, at 3,000 to 4,500 ng, went into every TCR library. TCRdb processed the 5' RACE reads again and assigns one entry to each CDR3 protein, with no DNA. The listing records some 150,000 distinct CDR3 sequences. Total RNA isolation used whole blood (no T cell sorting was performed). CDR1 is SGHAT, CDR2 FQNNGV, per germline. The CDR3 runs to 15 residues. Details on this clonotype: Its antigen is currently unknown.

The chain carries TRBV11-2 and TRBJ1-1; checking the TCRdb D call of TRBD1 is not possible without DNA. This receptor was taken from a human donor with ulcerative colitis or Crohn's disease, or a healthy co-twin of an affected twin (not recorded which). The sample consisted of blood. The CDR3: CASSLRAGVNTEAFF.